This TCR beta chain was captured by sequencing in a study of blood T cell repertoires in COVID-19 (dated by TCRdb to about 2020). About the investigation overall: The collaborator samples originated in the United States, Italy and Spain and spanned the acute and convalescent phases of COVID-19. The material from the prospective study consisted of cDNA or gDNA derived from T cells, B-cell-depleted T cells, or PBMCs. The dataset comprised deeply sampled blood TCRbeta repertoires from subjects exposed to, actively infected with, or recovered from COVID-19. A freely available public database, intended as a resource for researchers studying the immune response to SARS-CoV-2, is where the repertoires were released. The samples were drawn from the first 160 participants of the ongoing ImmuneRACE study and from 1,200 or so subjects provided by 6 global collaborators. The sample metadata nearly always contained a de-identified subject ID, COVID-19 status, age in years and sex. Where available, HLA class I and class II types were taken from metadata supplied by the sample provider and were not determined by assay-based typing.

About this clone itself: This clone's antigen is unknown. No clone much larger than this one lies a single base away; base qualities are absent.

Collaborating institutions collected whole blood in K2EDTA tubes following their own protocols. For TCRbeta analysis, collaborators shipped samples in one of three forms: frozen whole blood, isolated PBMCs, or DNA extracted from either of those sample types. V was cut back by 6 bases and J by 3 bases, leaving a gap of 14 bases between them. Sequences LNHDA (CDR1) and SQIVND (CDR2) are obtained from the germline V gene (reference sequence). The CDR3 holds 14 amino acids from the cysteine to the phenylalanine. Only the CDR3 DNA stays, 42 bases, in frame from base 1. The immunoSEQ Assay, a bias-controlled multiplex PCR, was used to amplify TCRbeta CDR3 regions from genomic DNA. As for how the authors treated the data: The number of nucleated cells in each sample was estimated by amplification of reference gene primers within the assay. To quantify the absolute abundance of each unique TCRbeta CDR3 rearrangement, sequence reads were collapsed and filtered. For each sample, productive Simpson clonality was calculated as the square root of Simpson's diversity index over productive rearrangements. TCRdb retrieved this table from immuneACCESS and kept in-frame rearrangements only. Not all clones are present; in checked studies, unresolved V genes account for under half, and no reason is known for the remainder. That table supplies the V and J calls and clone size; D and trimming were determined from the DNA. The sample table contains over 40,000 clones; only one count was recorded for 75% to 85% of them. In total, the top ten clones hold 16% of the sample.

Overall results and qualifications from the work: Clinical and demographic metadata were provided uncurated, with the amount varying by source and participant.

The V gene is TRBV19 and the J gene is TRBJ1-1; TRBD1 might be the D gene, on 5 matching bases. The sample was peripheral blood. The receptor's source is a man aged 40-55 years with acute or convalescent COVID-19. The DNA sequence is given as TGTGCCAGTAGCGGCCGCGGGGCGGACACTGAAGCTTTCTTT. This sequence encodes CASSGRGADTEAFF. The CDR3 plus the reference TRBV19 and TRBJ1-1 genes for the other parts give the full variable domain: DGGITQSPKYLFRKEGQNVTLSCEQNLNHDAMYWYRQDPGQGLRLIYYSQIVNDFQKGDIAEGYSVSREKKESFPLTVTSAQKNPTAFYLCASSGRGADTEAFFGQGTRLTVV.